These 29 T cell receptor beta chains share one sample of origin, sequenced in a study of blood T cells in healthy people across ages. A J-beta primer mix and a sample-barcoded 5' primer were used in a second PCR of roughly 7 to 12 cycles. TCRdb itself ran the 5' RACE reads through MiXCR, one entry per CDR3 protein. The sample holds about 680,000 distinct CDR3 sequences, approximately 49% seen once. Sequenced sample: blood. Receptors were obtained from a woman between 55 and 75 years old in good health.

On this clonotype itself: The junction differs from germline at one of its ends, possibly a read error. The J gene is TRBJ2-2, the V gene TRBV7-7, with 9 bases lining up with TRBD1. The CDR3 runs 19 residues. Germline loops: CDR1 SSHAT, CDR2 FNYEAQ (reference sequence). The CDR3 spells CASSLDRRGQGRNTGELFF. CDR3 sequence (DNA): TGTGCTAGCAGCTTAGATAGAAGGGGACAGGGAAGAAACACCGGGGAGCTGTTTTTT. The full variable domain, its missing parts supplied by reference TRBV7-7 and TRBJ2-2, is GAGVSQSPRYKVTKRGQDVTLRCDPISSHATLYWYQQALGQGPEFLTYFNYEAQPDKSGLPSDRFSAERPEGSISTLTIQRTEQRDSAMYRCASSLDRRGQGRNTGELFFGEGSRLTVL.

The J gene is TRBJ2-1, the V gene TRBV2; the D is unclear. The end of the DNA is better explained by TRBJ2-7, so the J call may be wrong. The CDR3 loop spans 14 amino acids. Germline values: CDR1 SNHLY, CDR2 FYNNEI. CDR3 nucleotides: TGTGCCAGCAGTGATGGGTTTCAGGCGGTAGAGCAGTACTTC. Translation: CASSDGFQAVEQYF.

The chain uses TRBV20-1 and TRBJ1-1; 9 bases line up with TRBD1. Germline CDR1 reads DFQATT; CDR2 reads SNEGSKA (reference sequence). V shed 5 bases, J shed 4 bases, and the junction held 11 bases outside the gene matches. The CDR3 runs to 15 residues. The CDR3 loop reads CSAYGGQGVGTEAFF. The CDR3 DNA sequence: TGCAGTGCTTACGGGGGACAGGGAGTCGGCACTGAAGCTTTCTTT.

This clonotype appeared once. The chain recombines TRBV2 with TRBJ2-1, with 13 bases that match TRBD2. The DNA end favors TRBJ2-7, so the J call may be wrong. Germline V gives CDR1 SNHLY, CDR2 FYNNEI. This CDR3 region has 14 residues. CDR3 sequence reads: CASNRLAGGNEQYF. CDR3 DNA sequence: TGTGCCAGCAATCGACTAGCGGGAGGTAACGAGCAGTACTTC.

The chain is built from TRBV20-1 and TRBJ2-4, with D perhaps given as TRBD1 or TRBD2 (5 bases each). With the DNA end fitting TRBJ2-7 better, the J assignment may be wrong. Germline V lookup: CDR1 DFQATT, CDR2 SNEGSKA (reference sequence). The CDR3 spans 13 residues. The CDR3 coding sequence is TGCAGTGGAAGGGACCAAAATTACTACGAGCAGTACTTC. It encodes CSGRDQNYYEQYF.

The chain couples TRBV4-1 to TRBJ2-4; 7 bases line up with TRBD1. V lost 4 bases to trimming and J lost 1 base; unmatched junction nucleotides: 19. The germline gives CDR1 MGHRA, CDR2 YSYEKL. The CDR3 length is 20 residues. In nucleotides, the CDR3 is TGCGCCAGCAGCCCATTACCCCGAGTTACAGGGGATGGGGCCAAAAACATTCAGTACTTC. Translating it yields CASSPLPRVTGDGAKNIQYF.

The chain employs TRBV7-2 and TRBJ1-5; 9 bases agree with TRBD1. This CDR3 has 15 amino acids. The trim removed 2 bases at V and 6 bases at J, leaving 5 bases unmatched. Per germline, CDR1 SGHTA and CDR2 FQGNSA. The CDR3: CASSLSTGGRQPQHF. The DNA for the CDR3 is TGTGCCAGCAGCTTAAGCACAGGGGGCCGTCAGCCCCAGCATTTT.

About this clonotype: This could be a read error, since a much larger clone is one nucleotide away. The rearrangement links TRBV5-1 to TRBJ1-2; D gene ambiguous. Looked up from germline, CDR1 is SGHRS and CDR2 is YFSETQ. This CDR3 contains 12 residues. As DNA, the CDR3 is TGCGTCAGCAGCTTGGATCAGAGCGGCTACACCTTC. Protein product: CVSSLDQSGYTF. Complete variable domain (other parts from reference TRBV5-1 and TRBJ1-2): KAGVTQTPRYLIKTRGQQVTLSCSPISGHRSVSWYQQTPGQGLQFLFEYFSETQRNKGNFPGRFSGRQFSNSRSEMNVSTLELGDSALYLCVSSLDQSGYTFGSGTRLTVV.

This clonotype has just a few counts. This rearrangement joins TRBV27 to TRBJ2-7, with D possibly matching TRBD1 (6 bases). Germline V gene sequence: CDR1 MNHEY, CDR2 SMNVEV (reference sequence). This CDR3 contains 16 residues. Trimming cost V 8 bases and J 9 bases, with 29 bases left between them. DNA for the CDR3: TGTGCCAGCGGACTTCACCGGGACACCCTTCCTACGAGGCAGTACTTC. Translating it yields CASGLHRDTLPTRQYF.

The chain links TRBV7-2 to TRBJ2-7; possibly TRBD2 for D (6 bases). From germline, CDR1 is SGHTA and CDR2 FQGNSA. This CDR3 is 18 amino acids long. The V gene lost 5 bases and the J gene lost 0 bases, with 23 bases spanning the gap. The CDR3 spells CASSPQPSSEAYSYEQYF. The CDR3 bases are TGTGCCAGCAGCCCACAACCTTCTAGCGAGGCCTACTCCTACGAGCAGTACTTC.

The CDR3 coding sequence is TGTGCCAGCTCACAGGGACTAGAGGGCGAGCAGTACTTC. Protein product: CASSQGLEGEQYF. The chain has TRBV18 and TRBJ2-5, with 8 bases that match TRBD2. The end of the DNA is better explained by TRBJ2-7, so the J call may be wrong. Germline assignment: CDR1 KGHSH and CDR2 LQKENI. The length of the CDR3 is 13 residues.

The chain is built from TRBV2 and TRBJ2-1; TRBD2 aligns across 11 bases. Germline trimming cut 9 bases from V and 6 bases from J; bases unmatched to any gene: 7. CDR1 is SNHLY and CDR2 is FYNNEI in the germline V gene. The CDR3 extends over 14 amino acids. CDR3 in DNA: TGTGCCAGTCGGACTAGCGGGCTTCCCAATGAGCAGTTCTTC. This gives the protein CASRTSGLPNEQFF.

The rearrangement joins TRBV7-9 to TRBJ1-5; D might be TRBD1 (5 bases). The CDR3 length is 15 residues. Germline values: CDR1 SEHNR, CDR2 FQNEAQ (reference sequence). V was cut by 2 bases and J by 2 bases, with 10 bases left in between. CDR3 residues: CASSLSGGGNQPQHF. In DNA form, the CDR3 reads TGTGCCAGCAGCTTATCGGGGGGAGGCAATCAGCCCCAGCATTTT.

The chain joins TRBV3-1 to TRBJ2-5; D is perhaps TRBD1 (7 bases). The germline V gene encodes CDR1 LGHDT and CDR2 YNNKEL (reference sequence). Trimming shortened V by 3 bases and J by 0 bases, and 14 bases separated the two germline ends. The CDR3 length is 16 residues. DNA of the CDR3: TGTGCCAGCAGCCACTACCCAGGGGGGTACCAAGAGACCCAGTACTTC. This gives the protein CASSHYPGGYQETQYF.

The rearrangement links TRBV7-2 to TRBJ1-6, with D unclear. Trimming removed 1 base from V and 9 bases from J, with 10 bases in between. This CDR3 is 14 amino acids long. In germline, CDR1 is SGHTA, CDR2 FQGNSA. The CDR3 coding sequence is TGTGCCAGCAGCTTAGTTAGCCTCCTTTCACCCCTCCACTTT. Protein product: CASSLVSLLSPLHF.

The rearrangement joins TRBV6-1 to TRBJ1-3; D remains unclear. V was trimmed by 3 bases and J by 0 bases, leaving 9 bases between them. Germline CDR1 is MNHNS and CDR2 is SASEGT. The CDR3 consists of 15 residues. CDR3 in DNA: TGTGCCAGCAGTGACGGAGGTTTCTCTGGAAACACCATATATTTT. Its protein is CASSDGGFSGNTIYF.

The J gene is TRBJ2-5, the V gene TRBV4-2; the D gene is possibly TRBD2 (7 bases). The CDR3 covers 13 residues. V lost 1 base, J lost 10 bases, and 13 bases lay in between. Germline V gene data show CDR1 as LGHNA and CDR2 as YNFKEQ. The CDR3 coding sequence is TGTGCCAGCAGCCAAGGAGGGGGAGGGAACCAGTACTTC. Protein product: CASSQGGGGNQYF.

The chain links TRBV20-1 to TRBJ1-2; possibly TRBD1 for D (6 bases). The germline V gene has CDR1 DFQATT and CDR2 SNEGSKA (reference sequence). This CDR3 is built from 16 residues. V dropped 0 bases and J dropped 8 bases, with 22 bases sitting between them. The CDR3 DNA reads TGCAGTGCTAGAGATACTCGGACAGCCCCCTCAAGAGGCTACACCTTC. Translating gives CSARDTRTAPSRGYTF.

This chain links TRBV5-1 with TRBJ2-3; D is unclear. The CDR3 covers 17 residues. CDR1 and CDR2 (germline): SGHRS, YFSETQ. Trimming removed 4 bases from V and 0 bases from J, with 18 bases in between. CDR3 in DNA: TGCGCCAGCAGCCGAGGATTCTACAGTCTTAGCACAGATACGCAGTATTTT. As protein: CASSRGFYSLSTDTQYF.

There are a few counts of this clonotype. This rearrangement joins TRBV6-1 to TRBJ2-7; 11 bases line up with TRBD2. With the DNA end fitting TRBJ2-4 better, the J assignment may be wrong. This CDR3 has 15 amino acids. The germline gives CDR1 MNHNS, CDR2 SASEGT. CDR3 amino acids: CASSALAGGPDIQYF. CDR3 in DNA: TGTGCCAGCAGTGCCTTAGCGGGAGGGCCGGACATTCAGTACTTC.

The chain joins TRBV18 to TRBJ2-7; TRBD2 agrees at 10 bases. The CDR3 loop spans 16 amino acids. The V gene end was trimmed by 0 bases and the J gene end by 2 bases; junction bases not matched to a gene: 4. Germline CDR1 is KGHSH and CDR2 is LQKENI. The CDR3 DNA follows: TGTGCCAGCTCACCACCGACTAGCGGGCCTACCTACGAGCAGTACTTC. As protein: CASSPPTSGPTYEQYF. The entire variable domain, with the rest obtained from reference TRBV18 and TRBJ2-7, is as follows: NAGVMQNPRHLVRRRGQEARLRCSPMKGHSHVYWYRQLPEEGLKFMVYLQKENIIDESGMPKERFSAEFPKEGPSILRIQQVVRGDSAAYFCASSPPTSGPTYEQYFGPGTRLTVT.

CDR3: CASKSSGAGYTF. The CDR3 DNA follows: TGTGCCAGCAAATCTAGTGGGGCTGGCTACACCTTC. The V and J genes are TRBV25-1 and TRBJ1-2, with D possibly matching TRBD1 (5 bases). CDR3 length: 12 residues. Trimming removed 7 bases at V and 7 bases at J, with 13 bases between. Germline V CDR1 and CDR2: MGHDK, SYGVNS.

This chain uses TRBV29-1 with TRBJ1-1; no clear D gene. V lost 6 bases and J lost 0, with 14 bases in between. The germline V gene encodes CDR1 SQVTM and CDR2 ANQGSEA. The CDR3 has 14 amino acids. The CDR3 nucleotides read TGCAGCGTCTCGGTCAGTTCTATGAACACTGAAGCTTTCTTT. Translating gives CSVSVSSMNTEAFF.

The chain combines TRBV9 with TRBJ1-2; D may be TRBD1 (5 bases). V gave up 3 bases and J gave up 4 bases, with 16 bases separating them. The germline CDR1 and CDR2 sequences are SGDLS and YYNGEE. This CDR3 region has 15 residues. CDR3 in amino acids: CASSDAGSNSYGYTF. DNA for the CDR3: TGTGCCAGCAGCGACGCAGGGAGTAATAGCTATGGCTACACCTTC. Full variable domain (rest looked up from reference TRBV9 and TRBJ1-2): DSGVTQTPKHLITATGQRVTLRCSPRSGDLSVYWYQQSLDQGLQFLIQYYNGEERAKGNILERFSAQQFPDLHSELNLSSLELGDSALYFCASSDAGSNSYGYTFGSGTRLTVV.

V gene TRBV6-5 combines with J gene TRBJ2-5; 12 nucleotides align to TRBD2. Germline V gives CDR1 MNHEY, CDR2 SVGAGI. This CDR3 comprises 15 residues. The ends lost 5 bases at V and 5 bases at J; junction bases unmatched: 6. The CDR3 DNA reads as TGTGCCAGCAGTATACTAGCGGGAGGTAGTGAGACCCAGTACTTC. Encoded protein: CASSILAGGSETQYF.

The V gene is TRBV13, the J gene TRBJ2-5, with 7 positions matching TRBD1. The CDR3 consists of 17 residues. With 2 bases clipped from V and 2 bases from J, the junction kept 11 bases outside the gene matches. Germline V gene data show CDR1 as PRHDT and CDR2 as FYEKMQ (reference sequence). CDR3 nucleotides: TGTGCCAGCAGCTTACCGACAGGGCCGCAGGCTCAAGAGACCCAGTACTTC. Translated: CASSLPTGPQAQETQYF.

The chain links TRBV7-6 to TRBJ2-7; possibly TRBD1 for D (5 bases). The V end was cut by 4 bases, the J end by 0 bases, with 13 bases between. The CDR3 loop spans 15 amino acids. Per the germline V gene, CDR1 is SGHVS and CDR2 is FNYEAQ. This chain's CDR3 is CASSWTTDSSYEQYF. The CDR3, as DNA: TGTGCCAGCAGCTGGACGACCGACAGCTCCTACGAGCAGTACTTC.

This clonotype turned up a few times. The CDR3 nucleotides read TGTGCCAGCAGTGATATCACAGTTAATTCACCCCTCCACTTT. Translated: CASSDITVNSPLHF. The chain carries TRBV25-1 and TRBJ1-6; unclear D gene. Deletions cut 3 bases from V and 6 bases from J, with 9 bases between. Germline-derived CDR1 and CDR2 are MGHDK and SYGVNS. CDR3 size: 14 residues.

This chain uses TRBV20-1 with TRBJ2-1, with TRBD2 identical over 12 bases. Germline CDR1 reads DFQATT; CDR2 reads SNEGSKA (reference sequence). V shed 3 bases and J 7 bases; nucleotides not matched to a gene: 7. The CDR3 sequence is 15 residues long. The CDR3 DNA follows: TGCAGTGCTAGGGGGCTAGCGGGAGGGGTGAATGAGCAGTTCTTC. Translating it yields CSARGLAGGVNEQFF.